A single sample is the source of the 2 T cell receptor beta chains below, sequenced in a study of T-cell memory formation after mild COVID-19. Each CDR3 protein gets one entry after TCRdb re-called the 5' RACE reads with MiXCR. The table lists roughly 610,000 distinct CDR3 sequences, roughly 17% of them singletons. Sequencing input: PBMCs or a T cell subset sorted from them (not recorded which). These receptors all come from an adult woman who had mild COVID-19 (a few samples of this study predate the infection). Cell type and time point are not known.

The rearrangement uses TRBV6-1 and TRBJ2-7; 8 bases agree with TRBD2. The V segment lost 6 bases and the J segment 3 bases; nucleotides outside the gene matches: 4. Germline V lookup: CDR1 MNHNS, CDR2 SASEGT. The CDR3 covers 13 residues. This chain's CDR3 is CASRSGLVYEQYF. CDR3 DNA: TGTGCCAGCAGATCGGGACTAGTCTACGAGCAGTACTTC.

V and J are TRBV6-5 and TRBJ1-3; D may be TRBD1 (5 bases). The germline V gene has CDR1 MNHEY and CDR2 SVGAGI. V was trimmed by 1 base and J by 2 bases, leaving 9 bases between them. The CDR3 is 15 amino acids. CDR3 DNA: TGTGCCAGCAGTTACTTGGCAGGGCCTGGAAACACCATATATTTT. Translation: CASSYLAGPGNTIYF.